The 10 T cell receptor beta chains reported below all come from one sample, sequenced in a study of cytomegalovirus exposure and HLA in healthy donors. The PCR contained 60 Vbeta and 13 Jbeta primers. TCRdb keeps only in-frame clones here, not all; method: immunoSEQ multiplex PCR. Of 150,000 to 200,000 clones in the sample, just under 80% are singletons; the top ten hold over 10%. Sequencing was carried out using PBMCs. The receptors here all came from a woman between 45 and 65 years old in good health and CMV-seropositive.

The chain couples TRBV2 to TRBJ2-3; 12 positions agree with TRBD2. V trimming: 5 bases; J trimming: 0 bases; junction bases outside the gene matches: 12. Germline V CDR1 and CDR2: SNHLY, FYNNEI. This CDR3 is built from 19 residues. The CDR3 sequence: CASSQLAGGFSPSTDTQYF. The CDR3 nucleotides read TGTGCCAGCAGTCAACTAGCGGGGGGCTTCTCTCCTAGCACAGATACGCAGTATTTT.

This chain links TRBV11-2 with TRBJ2-1; D may be TRBD1 (5 bases). Deletions cut 4 bases from V and 8 bases from J, with 6 bases between. The CDR3 spans 11 residues. The V gene's germline CDR1 is SGHAT and CDR2 FQNNGV. The CDR3 bases are TGTGCCAGCAGCTGGGGCCATGAGCAGTTCTTC. As protein: CASSWGHEQFF.

This sequence joins TRBV6-4 and TRBJ2-7; D unresolved. The CDR3 consists of 14 residues. The V end lost 4 bases, the J end lost 2 bases, and 12 bases lay between the germline ends. Germline V lookup: CDR1 MRHNA, CDR2 SNTAGT. CDR3 in amino acids: CASSVAPATYEQYF. The CDR3 DNA sequence: TGTGCCAGCAGTGTAGCCCCGGCAACCTACGAGCAGTACTTC.

The chain has TRBV30 and TRBJ1-6; D not certain. Trimming pared 5 bases from V and 5 bases from J, leaving 13 bases between. The CDR3 has 14 residues. Germline assignment: CDR1 GTSNPN and CDR2 SVGIG (reference sequence). This CDR3 reads CAWGKGGDNSPLHF. CDR3 in DNA: TGTGCCTGGGGCAAAGGCGGGGATAATTCACCCCTCCACTTT.

This clone was detected only once. The J gene is TRBJ2-7, the V gene TRBV18; TRBD2 is a possible D gene (5 bases). V dropped 1 base and J dropped 6 bases, with 7 bases sitting between them. Per germline, CDR1 KGHSH and CDR2 LQKENI. CDR3 length: 12 residues. The CDR3 DNA is TGTGCCAGCTCACCACAAGAGGGCGAGCAGTACTTC. This sequence encodes CASSPQEGEQYF.

The table lists this clone with a count of one. The chain recombines TRBV7-9 with TRBJ2-1, with 7 bases aligning to TRBD2. Unmatched junction bases numbered 15, after V lost 3 bases and J lost 7 bases. Germline V gene data show CDR1 as SEHNR and CDR2 as FQNEAQ (reference sequence). This CDR3 comprises 17 residues. CDR3 DNA sequence: TGTGCCAGCAGCTTTCCTTCTGGGGGAAGGGAGGGAAATGAGCAGTTCTTC. Encoded protein: CASSFPSGGREGNEQFF. The full variable domain, in which reference TRBV7-9 and TRBJ2-1 provide the parts outside the CDR3, is DTGVSQNPRHKITKRGQNVTFRCDPISEHNRLYWYRQTLGQGPEFLTYFQNEAQLEKSRLLSDRFSAERPKGSFSTLEIQRTEQGDSAMYLCASSFPSGGREGNEQFFGPGTRLTVL.

The gene calls are TRBV4-2 and TRBJ2-5; D might be TRBD1 (5 bases). Trimming removed 1 base from V and 5 bases from J, with 14 bases in between. This CDR3 has 15 residues. Germline CDR1 and CDR2: LGHNA and YNFKEQ. The CDR3 loop reads CASSQAFQGWETQYF. CDR3 coding DNA: TGTGCCAGCAGCCAAGCTTTCCAGGGTTGGGAGACCCAGTACTTC.

The rearrangement links TRBV19 to TRBJ2-7; the match to TRBD2 covers 8 bases. Germline V gives CDR1 LNHDA, CDR2 SQIVND (reference sequence). The V and J ends lost 3 bases and 0 bases, in that order; junction bases with no gene match: 7. The CDR3 loop spans 16 amino acids. CDR3: CASSISSGGTSYEQYF. The CDR3 bases are TGTGCCAGTAGTATCTCAAGCGGGGGCACCTCCTACGAGCAGTACTTC.

V usage is TRBV28 and J usage is TRBJ2-5, with 8 bases aligning to TRBD2. Germline CDR1 MDHEN, CDR2 SYDVKM. Trimming at V came to 5 bases and at J to 5 bases, leaving 10 bases not matched to a gene. The CDR3 spans 15 residues. CDR3 sequence: CASSGGAPGGETQYF. In DNA form, the CDR3 reads TGTGCCAGCAGTGGCGGGGCGCCGGGAGGGGAGACCCAGTACTTC.

The V and J genes are TRBV13 and TRBJ2-1, with 8 bases fitting TRBD2. Germline CDR1 PRHDT, CDR2 FYEKMQ (reference sequence). V shed 5 bases and J 8 bases; nucleotides not matched to a gene: 14. CDR3 length: 16 residues. The CDR3 sequence is CASSPFSGTSSDEQFF. The CDR3 DNA follows: TGTGCCAGCAGCCCCTTTTCCGGGACTAGTTCGGATGAGCAGTTCTTC.